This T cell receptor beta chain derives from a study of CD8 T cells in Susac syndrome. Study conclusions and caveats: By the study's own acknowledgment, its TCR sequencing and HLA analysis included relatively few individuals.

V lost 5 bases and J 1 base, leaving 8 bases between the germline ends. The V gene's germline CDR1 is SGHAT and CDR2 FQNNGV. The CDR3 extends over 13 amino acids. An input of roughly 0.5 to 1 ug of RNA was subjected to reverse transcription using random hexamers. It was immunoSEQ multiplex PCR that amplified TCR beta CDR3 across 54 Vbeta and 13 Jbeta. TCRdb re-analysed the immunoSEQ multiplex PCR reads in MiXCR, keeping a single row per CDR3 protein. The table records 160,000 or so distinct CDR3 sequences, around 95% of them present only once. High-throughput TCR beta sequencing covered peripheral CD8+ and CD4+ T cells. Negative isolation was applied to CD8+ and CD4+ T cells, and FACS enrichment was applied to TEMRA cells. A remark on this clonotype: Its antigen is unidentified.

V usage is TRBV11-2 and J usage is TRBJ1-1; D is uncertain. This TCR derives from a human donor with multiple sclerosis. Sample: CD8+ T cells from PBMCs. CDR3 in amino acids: CASSIGENTEAFF. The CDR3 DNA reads TGTGCCAGCAGCATCGGGGAGAACACTGAAGCTTTCTTT.